This entry concerns a single TCR beta chain. The antigen is unknown. The sample is drawn from a study of shared clonotypes between healthy human individuals. General study results and limits: Generally, estimated richness proved larger in naive subsets than it did in memory subsets. An effect of sequencing depth on clonotype sharing among donors was expected.

In germline, CDR1 is MNHEY, CDR2 SMNVEV (reference sequence). The J segment lost 4 bases and the V segment lost 3 bases, leaving 6 bases of the junction unmatched. The CDR3 has 15 amino acids. Libraries were prepared by immunoSEQ multiplex PCR; TCRdb keeps only in-frame clonotypes and omits some of them. There are a few million clones in the sample; just over 90% occur only once, and around 0.15% lies in the top ten. Specimen: naive CD4+ T cells sorted from blood. The subset was: CD45RA+ positively selected. This rearrangement joins TRBV27 to TRBJ2-7, with 10 bases that match TRBD1. This receptor was identified in a young man in good health. The CDR3 is CASSFRTGGTYEQYF. The CDR3 coding sequence is TGTGCCAGCAGTTTTCGGACAGGGGGTACGTACGAGCAGTACTTC.